This T cell receptor (beta chain) is drawn from a study of Ad26.COV2.S vaccination and SARS-CoV-2 variants. Looking at the study overall: Dosing was one shot or two shots 56 days apart.

About this clone: Its antigen is unidentified.

Treatment in this sample: some 19 received Ad26.COV2.S at low or high dose, single or two shots; several received placebo; per-sample allocation not given. Vaccine and placebo recipients were sampled on day 63 after the first injection. As its vector, the vaccine had Ad26, which expressed Wuhan-strain SARS-CoV-2 spike. TCRdb's table, derived via immunoSEQ multiplex PCR, lists solely in-frame clones and lacks some. The data contain about 390,000 clones, less than 90% of them singletons. Germline V gives CDR1 KGHDR, CDR2 SFDVKD. The length of the CDR3 is 16 residues. V was clipped by 5 bases and J by 3 bases; unmatched bases: 7. Findings and limits, study-wide: Vaccine recipients had higher spike-specific TCR breadth than placebo recipients.

V usage is TRBV24-1 and J usage is TRBJ2-1, with 9 bases that match TRBD2. This receptor was identified in a person aged 18-60 years who received the Ad26.COV2.S COVID-19 vaccine or a placebo. This material consisted of peripheral blood, taken in a trial of Ad26.COV2.S vaccine versus placebo. CDR3 DNA sequence: TGTGCCACCAGTGGAACTTTAGCGGGGGACTACAATGAGCAGTTCTTC. Its protein is CATSGTLAGDYNEQFF.